This entry is about one T cell receptor (beta chain). The entry originates in a study of OX40 agonist ivuxolimab in advanced cancers. The CDR3 sequence is 14 residues long. Germline V gene data show CDR1 as MGHRA and CDR2 as YSYEKL. The ends were cut back, 0 bases at V and 5 bases at J, with 8 bases in the middle. Some clones are missing from TCRdb's copy, which holds only in-frame ones; the method was immunoSEQ multiplex PCR. Found here are fewer than 70,000 clones, roughly 87% of them singletons; the top ten hold approximately 0.99%. The sequence derives from an adult with an advanced solid tumor such as melanoma, head and neck, liver or kidney cancer. The chain recombines TRBV4-1 with TRBJ1-5; no clear D. Here the sequenced sample was CD4+ or CD8+ T cells sorted from blood, taken in a trial of the OX40 agonist ivuxolimab. The CDR3 region has the DNA TGCGCCAGCAGCCAAGACAGAGGGCATCAGCCCCAGCATTTT. This translates into CASSQDRGHQPQHF.